This TCR beta chain was sequenced in a study of cytomegalovirus exposure and HLA in healthy donors. The PCR employed 60 Vbeta primers together with 13 Jbeta primers. Measured with immunoSEQ multiplex PCR; TCRdb has only the in-frame clones, and not every one. The data contain tens of thousands of clones, roughly 77% of them seen just once; the ten biggest clones take up approximately 2.1%. Per the germline V gene, CDR1 is SGHVS and CDR2 is FNYEAQ. CDR3 length: 16 amino acids. The V end lost 2 bases, the J end lost 3 bases, and 15 bases lay between the germline ends. The chain uses TRBV7-6 and TRBJ2-3; no definite D call. This clonotype originated in a man aged 35-49 years in good health and CMV-seronegative. Input material: PBMCs. DNA of the CDR3: TGTGCCAGCAGCTTACTGGCGGCATCCCCTACAGATACGCAGTATTTT. This gives the protein CASSLLAASPTDTQYF.